These 5 T cell receptor beta chains came from one sample sequenced in a study of CD8 T cells in ankylosing spondylitis. TCRdb reanalysed the 5' RACE reads using MiXCR and keeps one entry per CDR3 protein. This sample has 300,000 to 350,000 distinct CDR3 sequences, with roughly 20% found just once. The sample comprised blood, either unsorted or a sorted T cell fraction (not recorded which). The receptors stem from a female donor with ankylosing spondylitis or in good health (not recorded which).

In this sample, this clonotype turned up a few times. The chain combines TRBV20-1 with TRBJ1-2; a possible D gene is TRBD1 (5 bases). Germline V gene data show CDR1 as DFQATT and CDR2 as SNEGSKA (reference sequence). This CDR3 is built from 13 residues. Trimming removed 5 bases at V and 1 base at J, with 11 bases between. CDR3 amino acids: CSARGEVNYGYTF. As DNA, the CDR3 is TGCAGTGCTCGAGGGGAGGTTAACTATGGCTACACCTTC.

Remarks on this clonotype: One end of the junction does not line up with germline, which may come from a read error. The chain is built from TRBV15 and TRBJ2-5; 8 positions agree with TRBD1. The CDR3 sequence is 11 residues long. CDR1 and CDR2 from the germline V gene are LNHNV and YYDKDF (reference sequence). The DNA for the CDR3 is TGTGCCACCAGCAGCTCGGGACAGGTCAACTTC. As protein: CATSSSGQVNF.

This clonotype was seen ten or more times. This rearrangement joins TRBV20-1 to TRBJ2-7; D is possibly TRBD1 or TRBD2 (5 bases each). V lost 7 bases, J lost 5 bases, and 15 bases lay in between. This CDR3 region has 12 residues. Germline loops: CDR1 DFQATT, CDR2 SNEGSKA (reference sequence). CDR3 region: CSVLGRDDEQYF. CDR3 nucleotides: TGCAGTGTATTAGGCAGGGACGACGAGCAGTACTTC.

Concerning this clonotype itself: One end of the junction is discordant with germline, which a read error may explain. V gene TRBV20-1 combines with J gene TRBJ2-3; the D is unclear. The CDR3 totals 13 residues. Per germline, CDR1 DFQATT and CDR2 SNEGSKA (reference sequence). The CDR3 bases are TGCAGTGCTAGGCCCTTGAGCAGAGATACGCAGTATTTT. Residues: CSARPLSRDTQYF.

This clonotype was counted ten times or more. The chain carries TRBV29-1 and TRBJ2-1, with 7 bases identical to TRBD2. The V and J ends lost 5 bases and 7 bases, in that order; junction bases with no gene match: 8. Germline CDR1 SQVTM, CDR2 ANQGSEA. The CDR3 is 13 amino acids. The DNA of the CDR3 is TGCAGCGTTAGTGGGAGGGCCGGGAATGAGCAGTTCTTC. Protein: CSVSGRAGNEQFF.